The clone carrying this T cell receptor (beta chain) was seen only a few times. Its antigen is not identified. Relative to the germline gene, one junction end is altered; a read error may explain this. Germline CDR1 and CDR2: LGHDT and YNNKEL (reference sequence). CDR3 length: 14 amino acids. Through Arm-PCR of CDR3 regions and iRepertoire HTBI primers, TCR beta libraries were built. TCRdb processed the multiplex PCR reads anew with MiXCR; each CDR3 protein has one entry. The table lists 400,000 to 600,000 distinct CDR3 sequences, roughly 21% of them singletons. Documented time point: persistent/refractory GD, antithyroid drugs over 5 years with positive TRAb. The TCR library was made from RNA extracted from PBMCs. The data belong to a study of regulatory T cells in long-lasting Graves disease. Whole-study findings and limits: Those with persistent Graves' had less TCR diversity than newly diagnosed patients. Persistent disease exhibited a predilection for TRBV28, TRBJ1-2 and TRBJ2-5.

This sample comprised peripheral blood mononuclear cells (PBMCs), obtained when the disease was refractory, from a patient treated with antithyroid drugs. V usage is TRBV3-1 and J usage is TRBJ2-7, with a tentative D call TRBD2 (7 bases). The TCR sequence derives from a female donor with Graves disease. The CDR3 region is CASSQTGAAGESNF. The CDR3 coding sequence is TGTGCCAGCAGCCAGACAGGAGCGGCGGGAGAAAGTAACTTC.